The present T cell receptor (beta chain) was sequenced within a study of T cells after yellow fever vaccination. Study-level findings and limits: Detected again after the booster were most primary-vaccination clones, at 95% to 98% CD4 and nearly 90% CD8. Abundant clonotypes (contaminants from the bulk population) could be present in FACS-sorted repertoires. CD4 and CD8 compartments shared a small share of clonotypes, likely from convergent recombination. Compared with primary, the secondary response was weaker and peaked at day 5, not 15.

TCRdb used MiXCR to reprocess the 5' RACE reads, holding one entry per CDR3 protein. The sample lists approximately 510,000 distinct CDR3 sequences; 20% to 25% were seen once. This clonotype was seen more than once but under ten times. Antigen unknown. The material sequenced was PBMCs, taken roughly 20 days after the first yellow fever vaccination. This clonotype was obtained from a man aged 18-30 years who received the YFV17D yellow fever vaccine.

CDR3 in DNA: TGCAGTGCTAGAGATCGGGCAGATCAGCCCCAGCATTTT. This sequence encodes CSARDRADQPQHF. The genes are TRBV20-1 and TRBJ1-5; no firm D call. With 0 bases removed from V and 5 bases from J, the gap between germline ends came to 8 bases. Germline values: CDR1 DFQATT, CDR2 SNEGSKA (reference sequence). The CDR3 has 13 amino acids.